This T cell receptor beta chain is from a study of blood T cell repertoires in COVID-19. About the study: The analysed material was cDNA or gDNA that came from T cells, B-cell-depleted T cells, or PBMCs.

CDR3 length: 16 amino acids. Germline V gene lookup returns CDR1 SGHRS and CDR2 YFSETQ. V was pared by 5 bases and J by 6 bases, with 24 bases between. This clone appeared once. In the authors' workflow: Estimation of nucleated cell counts relied on the amplification of reference gene primers. Data came from immunoSEQ multiplex PCR; TCRdb stores just in-frame clones and leaves some out. That table supplies the V and J calls and clone size; D and trimming were determined from the DNA. The repertoire holds over 20,000 clones, about 90% seen once, with roughly 6% in the top ten. This receptor was taken from a human donor in a cohort sampled during active COVID-19. The chain couples TRBV5-1 to TRBJ2-7; D is possibly TRBD1 (8 bases). Sequenced input: peripheral blood. In DNA, the CDR3 is TGCGCCAGCAGTCTTGGGAGGGACTCAACAGGGGGCGAGCAGTACTTC. Residues: CASSLGRDSTGGEQYF. Full variable domain (remainder filled in from reference TRBV5-1 and TRBJ2-7): KAGVTQTPRYLIKTRGQQVTLSCSPISGHRSVSWYQQTPGQGLQFLFEYFSETQRNKGNFPGRFSGRQFSNSRSEMNVSTLELGDSALYLCASSLGRDSTGGEQYFGPGTRLTVT.